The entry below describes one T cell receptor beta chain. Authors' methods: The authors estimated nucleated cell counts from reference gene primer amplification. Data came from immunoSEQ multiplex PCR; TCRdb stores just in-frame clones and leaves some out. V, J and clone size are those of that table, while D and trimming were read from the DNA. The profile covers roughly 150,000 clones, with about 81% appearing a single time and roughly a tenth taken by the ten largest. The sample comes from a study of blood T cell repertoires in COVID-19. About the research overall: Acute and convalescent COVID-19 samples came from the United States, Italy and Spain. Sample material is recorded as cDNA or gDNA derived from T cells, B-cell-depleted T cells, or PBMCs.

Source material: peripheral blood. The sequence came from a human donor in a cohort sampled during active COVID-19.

In DNA form, the CDR3 reads TGTGCCAGCAGTTACGACTGGGGGAGGGAGACCCAGTACTTC. This gives the protein CASSYDWGRETQYF. This sequence joins TRBV6-6 and TRBJ2-5, with D perhaps TRBD2 (6 bases). This CDR3 has 14 residues. Trimming removed 2 bases from V and 5 bases from J, with 12 bases in between. Germline values: CDR1 MNHNY, CDR2 SVGAGI (reference sequence).